This T cell receptor (beta chain) was identified in a study of beta chain features in type 1 diabetes. CDR1 is GTSNPN and CDR2 is SVGIG in the germline V gene (reference sequence). The CDR3 has 13 amino acids. Trimming stripped 2 bases from V and 5 bases from J, with 12 bases between. This clone was detected a few times. This specimen includes other DNA sequences encoding the same CDR3. The study reverse transcribed the entire isolated RNA, so it sequenced expressed TCRB transcripts. Libraries were prepared by immunoSEQ multiplex PCR; TCRdb keeps only in-frame clonotypes and omits some of them. The table lists roughly 500,000 clones, roughly 30% of them singletons.

The specimen was naive CD4+ T cells from blood. This chain links TRBV30 with TRBJ1-2, with D possibly TRBD1 on 6 matching bases. This clonotype originated in a young man in good health. The CDR3 sequence: CAWSSGANYGYTF. DNA of the CDR3: TGTGCCTGGAGTTCAGGGGCCAATTATGGCTACACCTTC.